This T cell receptor (beta chain) was sequenced in a study of blood T cell repertoires in COVID-19. Across the whole study: COVID-19 samples, acute and convalescent, were from the United States, Italy and Spain. PBMCs, B-cell-depleted T cells, or T cells provided the cDNA or gDNA that made up the material.

The germline CDR1 and CDR2 sequences are SQVTM and ANQGSEA. V shed 4 bases and J 5 bases; nucleotides not matched to a gene: 9. The CDR3 extends over 15 amino acids. Original methodology: Amplified reference gene primers provided the basis for estimating nucleated cell counts. The data were produced by immunoSEQ multiplex PCR, yet TCRdb's version contains in-frame clones alone and is incomplete. Clonal size and the V and J genes are those of that table, whereas D and trimming came from the DNA. Here the sample spans some 350,000 clones, around 84% being singletons. The receptor comes from a human donor in a cohort sampled during active COVID-19. The V call is TRBV29-1, the J call TRBJ2-1; TRBD2 matches 9 bases. Sequenced sample: peripheral blood. The CDR3 nucleotides are TGCAGCGTTGCGGGATTGGTAGCGGGAGACAATGAGCAGTTCTTC. The encoded protein is CSVAGLVAGDNEQFF.